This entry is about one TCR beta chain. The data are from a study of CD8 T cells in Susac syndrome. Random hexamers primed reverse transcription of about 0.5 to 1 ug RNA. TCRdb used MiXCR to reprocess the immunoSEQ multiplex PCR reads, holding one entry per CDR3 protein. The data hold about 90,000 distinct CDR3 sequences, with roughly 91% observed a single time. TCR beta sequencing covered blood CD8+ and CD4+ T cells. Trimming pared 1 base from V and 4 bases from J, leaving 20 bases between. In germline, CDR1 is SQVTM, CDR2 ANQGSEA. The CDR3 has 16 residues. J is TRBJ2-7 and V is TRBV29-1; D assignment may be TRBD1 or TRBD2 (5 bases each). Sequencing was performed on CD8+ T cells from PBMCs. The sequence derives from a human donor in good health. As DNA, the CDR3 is TGCAGCGTTGAAGTACAGTCGTCGACTTGGGGGTACGAGCAGTACTTC. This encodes CSVEVQSSTWGYEQYF.